These 27 T cell receptor beta chains share one sample of origin, sequenced in a study of lymphopenia after photon versus proton radiotherapy. Using immunoSEQ multiplex PCR, the repertoire was profiled, and TCRdb retains in-frame clones only, with some absent. Of 40,000 to 55,000 clones listed, 92% are singletons. The input for sequencing was peripheral blood, taken from a patient treated with photon-based radiotherapy. The receptor set was obtained from a woman between 35 and 50 years old with cholangiocarcinoma.

The chain links TRBV7-9 to TRBJ2-5, with a weak D call TRBD2 (5 bases). There are 14 residues in the CDR3. Germline CDR1 reads SEHNR; CDR2 reads FQNEAQ (reference sequence). V lost 5 bases and J lost 5, with 15 bases in between. The CDR3 coding sequence is TGTGCCAGCAGCCCCGCTGGACTGATCGAGACCCAGTACTTC. Translating gives CASSPAGLIETQYF. Combining the CDR3 with reference TRBV7-9 and TRBJ2-5 gives the whole variable domain DTGVSQNPRHKITKRGQNVTFRCDPISEHNRLYWYRQTLGQGPEFLTYFQNEAQLEKSRLLSDRFSAERPKGSFSTLEIQRTEQGDSAMYLCASSPAGLIETQYFGPGTRLLVL.

This chain links TRBV28 with TRBJ2-1, with 14 positions matching TRBD2. This CDR3 has 16 amino acids. Germline assignment: CDR1 MDHEN and CDR2 SYDVKM. Trimming cost V 8 bases and J 6 bases; bases outside gene matches: 9. Here the CDR3 reads CASGSGTSGSFNEQFF. The CDR3, as DNA: TGTGCCAGCGGATCGGGGACTAGCGGGAGTTTCAATGAGCAGTTCTTC.

This clone was seen only a few times. The V call is TRBV4-1, the J call TRBJ1-1; no clear D gene. V was clipped by 6 bases and J by 4 bases, with 12 bases between them. The germline V gene has CDR1 MGHRA and CDR2 YSYEKL. The CDR3 covers 13 residues. The CDR3 region has the DNA TGCGCCAGCAGAGGGATTTGGGGCACTGAAGCTTTCTTT. Its translation is CASRGIWGTEAFF.

The rearrangement joins TRBV10-3 to TRBJ2-7, with 11 bases lining up with TRBD2. The CDR3 runs to 14 residues. V lost 9 bases, J lost 7 bases, and 11 bases stayed unmatched. Germline lookup yields CDR1 ENHRY and CDR2 SYGVKD. The CDR3: CAITTSGKSEEQYF. For the CDR3, the DNA is TGTGCCATAACGACTAGCGGGAAGTCGGAGGAGCAGTACTTC.

V and J are TRBV7-8 and TRBJ1-1; D ambiguous. Germline CDR1 SGHVS, CDR2 FQNEAQ. Trimming removed 4 bases at V and 1 base at J, with 13 bases between. The CDR3 is 15 amino acids. The CDR3 DNA follows: TGTGCCAGCAGCTCCCTTTGGGCAGAGAACACTGAAGCTTTCTTT. Its translation is CASSSLWAENTEAFF.

V usage is TRBV15 and J usage is TRBJ1-5, with unresolved D. Trimming cost V 0 bases and J 7 bases, with 13 bases left between them. Germline CDR1 is LNHNV and CDR2 is YYDKDF (reference sequence). This CDR3 contains 15 residues. DNA for the CDR3: TGTGCCACCAGCAGAGACTTCAGGCGCGGGCAGCCCCAGCATTTT. Encoded protein: CATSRDFRRGQPQHF.

The rearrangement joins TRBV7-9 to TRBJ2-3, with 11 bases lining up with TRBD1. The CDR3 consists of 15 residues. The V gene end was trimmed by 5 bases and the J gene end by 1 base; junction bases not matched to a gene: 2. CDR1 and CDR2 (germline): SEHNR, FQNEAQ (reference sequence). In nucleotides, the CDR3 is TGTGCCAGCAGCGGGACAGGGGGAGGCACAGATACGCAGTATTTT. Protein product: CASSGTGGGTDTQYF. Full variable domain (remainder filled in from reference TRBV7-9 and TRBJ2-3): DTGVSQNPRHKITKRGQNVTFRCDPISEHNRLYWYRQTLGQGPEFLTYFQNEAQLEKSRLLSDRFSAERPKGSFSTLEIQRTEQGDSAMYLCASSGTGGGTDTQYFGPGTRLTVL.

The rearrangement joins TRBV19 to TRBJ2-7, with TRBD1 identical over 7 bases. The germline V gene encodes CDR1 LNHDA and CDR2 SQIVND (reference sequence). The CDR3 runs 13 residues. V shed 6 bases, J shed 0 bases, and the junction held 2 bases outside the gene matches. CDR3 loop: CASSRGSSYEQYF. The CDR3 region has the DNA TGTGCCAGTAGCAGGGGGAGCTCCTACGAGCAGTACTTC.

This clone has just one count. The V and J genes are TRBV21-1 and TRBJ1-1; the DNA was not used to check the table's D call, TRBD1. TRBV21-1 corresponds to a pseudogene. This CDR3 has 16 residues. The CDR3 nucleotides read TGTGCCAGCAGCATTCCTCGGACCGGGACAGGGGTTGAAGCTTTCTTT. It is translated as CASSIPRTGTGVEAFF.

In its sample, this clone was seen a few times. The chain joins TRBV5-4 to TRBJ1-2; perhaps TRBD1 as D (6 bases). CDR1 and CDR2 (germline): SGHNT, YYREEE (reference sequence). V shed 4 bases and J shed 6 bases, with 13 bases lying between them. The CDR3 is 13 residues long. The CDR3 protein is CASSPTGSDGYTF. The CDR3 DNA reads TGTGCCAGCAGCCCCACAGGGAGCGATGGCTACACCTTC.

V usage is TRBV28 and J usage is TRBJ2-3, with unresolved D. The V and J ends lost 10 bases and 4 bases respectively, with 9 bases between them. This CDR3 has 11 residues. In germline, CDR1 is MDHEN, CDR2 SYDVKM. The CDR3 DNA reads TGTGCCACCCTGAGTCCAGATACGCAGTATTTT. It is translated as CATLSPDTQYF.

The chain couples TRBV27 to TRBJ1-5; a weak D match, TRBD1 (6 bases). The CDR3 is made up of 14 amino acids. Germline assignment: CDR1 MNHEY and CDR2 SMNVEV (reference sequence). Deletions cut 5 bases from V and 1 base from J, with 9 bases between. The CDR3: CASSTQGSNQPQHF. Here the CDR3 DNA reads TGTGCCAGCAGTACACAGGGAAGCAATCAGCCCCAGCATTTT.

About this clone itself: This CDR3 is also generated by other DNA sequences in the sample. The genes are TRBV10-2 and TRBJ1-5; a possible D gene is TRBD1 (6 bases). Deletions cut 0 bases from V and 7 bases from J, with 16 bases between. Germline CDR1 reads WSHSY; CDR2 reads SAAADI. The CDR3 is 16 residues long. CDR3: CASSESGGGAGQPQHF. The CDR3 region has the DNA TGCGCCAGCAGTGAGTCGGGAGGGGGAGCAGGACAGCCCCAGCATTTT.

The rearrangement links TRBV5-6 to TRBJ2-2; D tentatively reads TRBD1 or TRBD2 (6 bases each). The length of the CDR3 is 14 residues. Germline loops: CDR1 SGHDT, CDR2 YYEEEE. Trimming stripped 3 bases from V and 5 bases from J, with 11 bases between. CDR3 sequence (DNA): TGTGCCAGCAGCTGGGGGGCGCGGACCGGGGAGCTGTTTTTT. This encodes CASSWGARTGELFF.

This chain joins TRBV2 and TRBJ1-4; the match to TRBD1 covers 8 bases. Germline V gene data show CDR1 as SNHLY and CDR2 as FYNNEI. Losses at the gene ends were 5 bases for V and 8 bases for J; bases not matched to a gene: 7. There are 14 residues in the CDR3. The CDR3 reads CASSLTGAGEKLFF. The CDR3 coding sequence is TGTGCCAGCAGTTTGACAGGGGCAGGCGAAAAACTGTTTTTT.

The rearrangement joins TRBV19 to TRBJ2-1; TRBD2 aligns across 10 bases. This CDR3 contains 16 residues. With V trimmed by 5 bases and J by 4 bases, 8 bases remained unmatched. Germline V gene data show CDR1 as LNHDA and CDR2 as SQIVND (reference sequence). DNA of the CDR3: TGTGCCAGTAGTCCAAGGGGACTAGCGAGTTACAATGAGCAGTTCTTC. Translation: CASSPRGLASYNEQFF.

This clone was recorded a few times. CDR3 residues: CACSAAGANTQYF. The CDR3 region has the DNA TGTGCCTGTTCAGCGGCGGGAGCGAATACGCAGTATTTT. The chain has TRBV30 and TRBJ2-3; 7 bases fit TRBD2. The CDR3 contains 13 residues. In germline, CDR1 is GTSNPN, CDR2 SVGIG (reference sequence). J was trimmed by 7 bases and V by 6 bases; bases with no gene match: 10. Filled out from reference TRBV30 and TRBJ2-3, the complete variable domain reads SQTIHQWPATLVQPVGSPLSLECTVEGTSNPNLYWYRQAAGRGLQLLFYSVGIGQISSEVPQNLSASRPQDRQFILSSKKLLLSDSGFYLCACSAAGANTQYFGPGTRLTVL.

The gene calls are TRBV10-3 and TRBJ2-3; 11 bases match TRBD1. V was clipped by 3 bases and J by 3 bases; unmatched bases: 5. The CDR3 contains 16 residues. CDR1 is ENHRY, CDR2 SYGVKD, per germline. The chain's CDR3 is CAISDSGTGGTDTQYF. In DNA form, the CDR3 reads TGTGCCATCAGTGATAGTGGGACAGGGGGTACAGATACGCAGTATTTT.

This clone appeared once. The rearrangement links TRBV27 to TRBJ1-5; 7 nucleotides agree with TRBD1. V lost 7 bases to trimming and J lost 0 bases; unmatched junction nucleotides: 6. Germline V gene lookup returns CDR1 MNHEY and CDR2 SMNVEV (reference sequence). The CDR3 extends over 15 amino acids. CDR3 DNA: TGTGCCAGCAAACAGGGGAGTTATAGCAATCAGCCCCAGCATTTT. Translation: CASKQGSYSNQPQHF.

The V gene is TRBV28, the J gene TRBJ1-1; TRBD1 might be the D (5 bases). V dropped 3 bases and J dropped 1 base, with 9 bases sitting between them. CDR1 and CDR2 (germline): MDHEN, SYDVKM. CDR3 length equals 14 residues. In DNA form, the CDR3 reads TGTGCCAGCAGTTTGGCGGGGGGGAACACTGAAGCTTTCTTT. It yields the protein CASSLAGGNTEAFF.

This sequence joins TRBV27 and TRBJ2-7, with D uncertain. V lost 6 bases and J 2 bases, leaving 8 bases between the germline ends. Germline V lookup: CDR1 MNHEY, CDR2 SMNVEV (reference sequence). The CDR3 has 12 amino acids. CDR3 nucleotide sequence: TGTGCCAGCAGCCGCCAACCCTACGAGCAGTACTTC. This sequence encodes CASSRQPYEQYF.

The chain couples TRBV12-5 to TRBJ1-2; TRBD1 might be the D (6 bases). There are 14 residues in the CDR3. V gave up 2 bases and J gave up 7 bases, with 14 bases separating them. Germline V lookup: CDR1 LGHNT, CDR2 FRNRAP. CDR3 in amino acids: CASGLPADSFGYTF. In nucleotides, the CDR3 is TGTGCTAGTGGTTTGCCGGCGGACAGTTTTGGCTACACCTTC. The full variable domain, in which reference TRBV12-5 and TRBJ1-2 provide the parts outside the CDR3, is DARVTQTPRHKVTEMGQEVTMRCQPILGHNTVFWYRQTMMQGLELLAYFRNRAPLDDSGMPKDRFSAEMPDATLATLKIQPSEPRDSAVYFCASGLPADSFGYTFGSGTRLTVV.

J is TRBJ1-2 and V is TRBV27; a weak D match, TRBD1 (6 bases). In germline, CDR1 is MNHEY, CDR2 SMNVEV (reference sequence). The length of the CDR3 is 13 residues. V was trimmed by 3 bases and J by 11 bases, leaving 16 bases between them. This CDR3 is CASSLDSQQGYTF. Written as DNA, the CDR3 is TGTGCCAGCAGTTTGGACAGTCAGCAAGGGTACACCTTC.

The genes are TRBV11-2 and TRBJ1-3; D uncertain. This CDR3 region has 16 residues. V was trimmed by 5 bases and J by 0 bases, leaving 14 bases between them. Germline CDR1 is SGHAT and CDR2 is FQNNGV. CDR3 DNA: TGTGCCAGCAGCCCAAGGGCTCCGAGCTCTGGAAACACCATATATTTT. The encoded protein is CASSPRAPSSGNTIYF.

This clone has just one count. J is TRBJ2-5 and V is TRBV7-9; TRBD2 is a possible D gene (5 bases). V was pared by 1 base and J by 3 bases, with 12 bases between. The CDR3 runs 15 residues. From germline, CDR1 is SEHNR and CDR2 FQNEAQ (reference sequence). The CDR3 spells CASSLEGSGKETQYF. Here the CDR3 DNA reads TGTGCCAGCAGCTTAGAAGGCTCCGGGAAAGAGACCCAGTACTTC. Using reference TRBV7-9 and TRBJ2-5 for the parts outside the CDR3, the full variable domain is DTGVSQNPRHKITKRGQNVTFRCDPISEHNRLYWYRQTLGQGPEFLTYFQNEAQLEKSRLLSDRFSAERPKGSFSTLEIQRTEQGDSAMYLCASSLEGSGKETQYFGPGTRLLVL.

The V call is TRBV4-1, the J call TRBJ2-1, with 7 bases matching TRBD2. The V gene end was trimmed by 3 bases and the J gene end by 15 bases; junction bases not matched to a gene: 8. There are 12 residues in the CDR3. CDR1 is MGHRA, CDR2 YSYEKL, per germline. DNA of the CDR3: TGCGCCAGCAGCCATCCCAGCGGGACGCCGTTCTTC. This sequence encodes CASSHPSGTPFF.

The V and J genes are TRBV2 and TRBJ2-5; possibly TRBD2 for D (5 bases). The DNA matches TRBJ2-7 better at its end, which makes the J call doubtful. This CDR3 has 11 residues. Germline lookup yields CDR1 SNHLY and CDR2 FYNNEI. CDR3 coding DNA: TGTGCCAGCATTACGGGGTACGAGCAGTACTTC. Translating it yields CASITGYEQYF.